This T cell receptor beta chain was profiled in a study of blood T cells in healthy people across ages. Extraction yielded at least 5.5 micrograms of total RNA per sample. A sample-barcoded 5' primer and a J-beta primer mix were used in a second PCR of about 7 to 12 cycles. Each CDR3 protein is one row after TCRdb ran MiXCR on the 5' RACE reads. The table has about 800,000 distinct CDR3 sequences, approximately 25% seen once. The CDR3 consists of 16 residues. Germline loops: CDR1 LNHDA, CDR2 SQIVND (reference sequence). J was trimmed by 6 bases and V by 5 bases; bases with no gene match: 9. The same data also went into a second study, on T cells of mothers and their children.

This chain links TRBV19 with TRBJ2-3; 12 bases are shared with TRBD2. The sequence was collected from a boy between 10 and 17 years old in good health. What was sequenced was blood. Here the CDR3 DNA reads TGTGCCAGTAGTGCCATCGGACTAGCGGGGCTCGATACGCAGTATTTT. It yields the protein CASSAIGLAGLDTQYF. The full variable domain, completed using reference TRBV19 and TRBJ2-3, is DGGITQSPKYLFRKEGQNVTLSCEQNLNHDAMYWYRQDPGQGLRLIYYSQIVNDFQKGDIAEGYSVSREKKESFPLTVTSAQKNPTAFYLCASSAIGLAGLDTQYFGPGTRLTVL.